Listed below are T cell receptor beta chains from one sample, sequenced in a study of monozygotic twins with inflammatory bowel disease. TCRdb reanalyzed the 5' RACE reads, giving one entry per CDR3 protein sequence and no DNA. This sample's table has about 140,000 distinct CDR3 sequences. Sequencing was done on a sample of blood. These receptors were collected from a human donor with ulcerative colitis or Crohn's disease, or a healthy co-twin of an affected twin (not recorded which). Each CDR3 is given with its conserved first and last residue. Fields, in order: J gene, V gene, CDR3 protein.

>TRBJ1-2|TRBV7-9
CASSSQGASGYGYTF
>TRBJ1-5|TRBV28
CASRGGGYQPQHF
>TRBJ1-1|TRBV7-2
CASSFLTGEDTEAFF
>TRBJ1-5|TRBV12-3/TRBV12-4
CASSPGTSNQPQHF
>TRBJ2-4|TRBV15
CATSRGPGSGNIQYF
>TRBJ1-2|TRBV25-1
CASSGFRGYTF
>TRBJ2-5|TRBV7-2
CASSLVVRGRETQYF
>TRBJ1-1|TRBV6-5
CASSSTAGVNTEAFF
>TRBJ2-2|TRBV6-1
CASSELQHTGELFF
>TRBJ2-1|TRBV4-1
CASSLSVTYNEQFF
>TRBJ2-1|TRBV5-1
CASSLGGVYEQFF
>TRBJ2-1|TRBV20-1
CSASSGRNNEQFF
>TRBJ2-5|TRBV2
CASWWGQAQETQYF
>TRBJ2-1|TRBV6-5
CASSSGTSSHNEQFF
>TRBJ2-1|TRBV20-1
CSARDPGRVPYNEQFF
>TRBJ1-5|TRBV12-3/TRBV12-4
CASSFSAPAGNQPQHF
>TRBJ2-1|TRBV27
CASSLDRVNNEQFF
>TRBJ1-1|TRBV2
CATNAGARTYTEAFF
>TRBJ2-1|TRBV6-6
CASSPGSFDEQFF
>TRBJ2-1|TRBV13
CASAIPGHNNEQFF
>TRBJ2-2|TRBV24-1
CATSDLGGKNTGELFF
>TRBJ2-7|TRBV14
CASSLGGYSYEQYF
>TRBJ2-6|TRBV7-6
CASSLPGGNVLTF
>TRBJ2-7|TRBV3-1
CASSQGLAGAYEQYF
>TRBJ2-7|TRBV6-5
CASSYGDTQSYEQYF
>TRBJ2-2|TRBV5-1
CASSWGQGDTGELFF
>TRBJ2-5|TRBV5-1
CASSLPSGQETQYF
>TRBJ1-5|TRBV20-1
CSAREGLLNQPQHF
>TRBJ1-5|TRBV7-2
CASSMEVTQPQHF
>TRBJ1-1|TRBV29-1
CSVPTGPFNTEAFF
>TRBJ1-6|TRBV6-1
CASSLSPGTGRTNSPLHF
>TRBJ2-7|TRBV6-1
CASFVAGTDPYEQYF
>TRBJ2-1|TRBV12-3/TRBV12-4
CASSRGSEQFF
>TRBJ1-2|TRBV7-2
CASSLNSGGYGYTF
>TRBJ1-1|TRBV4-3
CASSQLGTGNTEAFF
>TRBJ2-5|TRBV20-1
CSAEGQGGETQYF
>TRBJ1-2|TRBV5-1
CASSLTNYGYTF
>TRBJ1-1|TRBV5-1
CASSKIPGQGEAFF
>TRBJ2-1|TRBV15
CATSRDSGTSNEQFF
>TRBJ2-3|TRBV12-3/TRBV12-4
CASSLVKRDTQYF
>TRBJ2-3|TRBV12-3/TRBV12-4
CASLMRSLTDTQYF